A selection of T cell receptor beta chains follows, all from one sample in a study of blood T cell repertoires in COVID-19. Measured with immunoSEQ multiplex PCR; TCRdb has only the in-frame clones, and not every one. The table has about 350,000 clones, around nine tenths seen once; the top ten hold roughly 4%. Sequencing input: peripheral blood. These TCRs come from a woman in her sixties or seventies with COVID-19, enrolled during active disease. Both conserved end residues are part of each CDR3. The D gene is left open where the match is weak. Size is stated for part of the rows, as once, few or many counts, or as a class when the clone is expanded.

j_call | clone_size | v_call | d_call | cdr3_nt | cdr3_aa
TRBJ2-5 | NA | TRBV7-2 | TRBD2 | TGTGCCAGCAGCCCGGGACTAGCCAGCGAGACCCAGTACTTC | CASSPGLASETQYF
TRBJ1-1 | NA | TRBV18 | TRBD1 | TGTGCCAGCTCACCGACATCGGACAGGGTTAGTTCAGCTTTCTTT | CASSPTSDRVSSAFF
TRBJ1-2 | NA | TRBV6-5 | TRBD1 | TGTGCCAGCGGGGAGACAGGGTCATATGGCTACACCTTC | CASGETGSYGYTF
TRBJ1-1 | NA | TRBV28 | NA | TGTGCCAGCAGTGGACTGGCCCTTCCTGAAGCTTTCTTT | CASSGLALPEAFF
TRBJ2-1 | NA | TRBV7-3 | TRBD1 | TGTGCCAGCAGCCGCCACGAGGGACAGGGGGCCTACAATGAGCAGTTCTTC | CASSRHEGQGAYNEQFF
TRBJ2-7 | NA | TRBV30 | TRBD1 | TGTGCCTGGAGTGCGGGACAGACCTACGAGCAGTACTTC | CAWSAGQTYEQYF
TRBJ1-6 | NA | TRBV27 | TRBD1 | TGTGCCAGCAGTTTGGCGGGACAGGGGAATTCACCCCTCCACTTT | CASSLAGQGNSPLHF
TRBJ2-3 | NA | TRBV9 | TRBD2 | TGTGCCAGCAGCGTAGCCGGGGGGGTATCAGATACGCAGTATTTT | CASSVAGGVSDTQYF
TRBJ1-2 | NA | TRBV18 | NA | TGTGCCAGCTCACCGCGTATTGGCTACACCTTC | CASSPRIGYTF
TRBJ1-5 | once | TRBV6-5 | NA | TGTGCCAGCAGTTACTCGGAGTATCAGCCCCAGCATTTT | CASSYSEYQPQHF
TRBJ2-7 | NA | TRBV28 | NA | TGTGCCAGCAGTCTTAACTACGAGCAGTACTTC | CASSLNYEQYF
TRBJ1-2 | NA | TRBV3-1/TRBV3-2 | NA | TGTGCCAGCAGCCCGGGGGGTAGACGCTATGGCTACACCTTC | CASSPGGRRYGYTF
TRBJ1-2 | NA | TRBV2 | NA | TGTGCCAGCAGTGAGGCAGGGAACTATGGCTACACCTTC | CASSEAGNYGYTF
TRBJ1-2 | NA | TRBV27 | TRBD1 | TGTGCCAGCAGTTTATTTCCCCCAAGGACAGGTTCGGGCTATGGCTACACCTTC | CASSLFPPRTGSGYGYTF
TRBJ2-2 | NA | TRBV11-2 | TRBD2 | TGTGCCAGCAGCCAGCGCGGGGGGCCCACCGGGGAGCTGTTTTTT | CASSQRGGPTGELFF
TRBJ1-6 | NA | TRBV3-1/TRBV3-2 | TRBD1 | TGTGCCAGCAGCCAAGGGACAGGGCTTTCACCCCTCCACTTT | CASSQGTGLSPLHF
TRBJ2-1 | NA | TRBV20-1 | NA | TGCAGTGCCCAGAGGGGGGGAGAGCAGTTCTTC | CSAQRGGEQFF
TRBJ1-2 | NA | TRBV6-6 | NA | TGTGCCAGCAGTCTGGACAGCTATGGCTACACCTTC | CASSLDSYGYTF
TRBJ1-5 | NA | TRBV23-1 | TRBD1 | TGCGCCAGCAGTCAAACCCCGGAGGACAGGGACGAAGCTCAGCCCCAGCATTTT | CASSQTPEDRDEAQPQHF
TRBJ1-1 | NA | TRBV7-9 | NA | TGTGCCAGCAGCTTAAAGACGGGGGGTACAGCTTTCTTT | CASSLKTGGTAFF
TRBJ2-7 | NA | TRBV6-5 | NA | TGTGCCAGCAGTTACGGGGGGGCGAGGTCCTACGAGCAGTACTTC | CASSYGGARSYEQYF
TRBJ1-6 | NA | TRBV5-1 | NA | TGCGCCAGCAGCTTACAGAGCCCTTACTATAATTCACCCCTCCACTTT | CASSLQSPYYNSPLHF
TRBJ2-5 | NA | TRBV14 | NA | TGTGCCAGCAGCCTGACTTGGATCCAAGAGACCCAGTACTTC | CASSLTWIQETQYF
TRBJ2-2 | NA | TRBV5-4 | NA | TGTGCCAGCAGCTTGAAGGACATTTACCTTCACGGGGAGCTGTTTTTT | CASSLKDIYLHGELFF
TRBJ2-5 | NA | TRBV19 | TRBD1 | TGTGCCAGTAGTTCACAGGGGATGGAGACCCAGTACTTC | CASSSQGMETQYF